Detailed here is one T cell receptor beta chain. J gave up 0 bases and V 3 bases, and 5 bases lay outside the gene matches. CDR1 and CDR2 from the germline V gene are SEHNR and FQNEAQ (reference sequence). CDR3 length equals 16 residues. Clones were sequenced by immunoSEQ multiplex PCR, and TCRdb holds only the in-frame ones, with some missing. Among 75,000 to 100,000 clones listed, around 82% were seen once. This entry is derived from a study of control samples from healthy donors and cancer patients. This rearrangement joins TRBV7-9 to TRBJ2-3, with TRBD2 matching 8 bases. Sample: blood. This TCR was recovered from a man aged 55 to 70 in good health. CDR3 in amino acids: CASSFRAGVSTDTQYF. The CDR3 DNA is TGTGCCAGCAGCTTTAGAGCGGGGGTCAGCACAGATACGCAGTATTTT.